The 10 T cell receptor beta chains below were found in one sample sequenced in a study of T-cell memory formation after mild COVID-19. TCRdb used MiXCR to reprocess the 5' RACE reads, holding one entry per CDR3 protein. This table holds 470,000 or so distinct CDR3 sequences, approximately 19% found once. Sequenced sample: PBMCs or a T cell subset sorted from them (not recorded which). These receptors were taken from a man aged 18 to 29 who had mild COVID-19 (a few samples of this study predate the infection). Cell type and time point are not known.

At least ten counts were recorded for this clonotype. V usage is TRBV20-1 and J usage is TRBJ1-6; no definite D call. The CDR3 extends over 14 amino acids. CDR1 is DFQATT and CDR2 is SNEGSKA in the germline V gene (reference sequence). Trimming cost V 7 bases and J 4 bases, with 14 bases left between them. CDR3 protein: CSVRRVGYNSPLHF. CDR3 nucleotides: TGCAGTGTTAGGAGGGTGGGGTATAATTCACCCCTCCACTTT.

This clonotype was found a few times. The CDR3 DNA sequence: TGTGCCAGCAGCCAAGGCTATCGGGGGGGGGAGCAGTTCTTC. Encoded protein: CASSQGYRGGEQFF. This chain uses TRBV3-1 with TRBJ2-1; 8 bases align to TRBD2. The V gene's germline CDR1 is LGHDT and CDR2 YNNKEL (reference sequence). The CDR3 loop spans 14 amino acids. V trimming: 1 base; J trimming: 10 bases; junction bases outside the gene matches: 6.

This clonotype was seen repeatedly, ten times or more. This chain joins TRBV18 and TRBJ2-7; the D call may be TRBD1 or TRBD2 (5 bases each). Germline V gene lookup returns CDR1 KGHSH and CDR2 LQKENI. This CDR3 is 20 amino acids long. V shed 6 bases and J shed 0 bases, with 30 bases lying between them. The CDR3 sequence is CASSTTGTAPSNQSSYEQYV. The CDR3 DNA follows: TGTGCCAGCTCGACTACCGGGACGGCCCCATCTAACCAGAGCTCCTACGAGCAGTACGTC.

The rearrangement links TRBV9 to TRBJ2-5; D gene unclear. V was clipped by 3 bases and J by 0 bases, with 12 bases between them. CDR1 SGDLS and CDR2 YYNGEE come from the germline V gene. This CDR3 comprises 15 residues. CDR3 nucleotide sequence: TGTGCCAGCAGCGCCTACCCACAGAACCAAGAGACCCAGTACTTC. It yields the protein CASSAYPQNQETQYF.

This clonotype was picked up a small number of times. The rearrangement joins TRBV5-1 to TRBJ2-7; 8 bases are shared with TRBD1. Losses at the gene ends were 3 bases for V and 5 bases for J; bases not matched to a gene: 4. Germline CDR1 SGHRS, CDR2 YFSETQ. The CDR3 is 13 amino acids. The CDR3 DNA reads TGCGCCAGCAGCTCCGGACAGGGAGACGAGCAGTACGTC. This codes for CASSSGQGDEQYV.

The rearrangement uses TRBV11-3 and TRBJ2-2, with a tentative D call TRBD1 (5 bases). Germline V gene lookup returns CDR1 SGHNT and CDR2 YENEEA. Trimming cost V 3 bases and J 5 bases, with 13 bases left between them. This CDR3 is built from 15 residues. Written as DNA, the CDR3 is TGTGCCAGCAGCTTCGCGCAGGGAAAGACCGGGGAGCTGTTTTTT. Translation: CASSFAQGKTGELFF.

This clonotype was found a few times. The chain couples TRBV6-2 or TRBV6-3 to TRBJ2-3; D gene uncertain. The CDR3 totals 12 residues. The V end was cut by 2 bases, the J end by 6 bases, with 6 bases between. Germline V CDR1 and CDR2: MNHEY, SVGEGT. The CDR3 protein is CASSYIVDTQYF. In nucleotides, the CDR3 is TGTGCCAGCAGTTACATCGTCGATACGCAGTATTTT.

This clonotype was recorded at least ten times. The J gene is TRBJ2-5, the V gene TRBV20-1; D gene unclear. The CDR3 is made up of 17 amino acids. Germline V lookup: CDR1 DFQATT, CDR2 SNEGSKA (reference sequence). The V end was cut by 0 bases, the J end by 0 bases, with 17 bases between. The CDR3 loop is CSARDFLGSGNQETQYF. DNA of the CDR3: TGCAGTGCTAGAGATTTCTTAGGGTCGGGCAACCAAGAGACCCAGTACTTC.

This clonotype was seen a single time. V usage is TRBV5-1 and J usage is TRBJ2-6, with 9 nucleotides matching TRBD1. Trimming took 4 bases from V and 0 from J; bases not matched to a gene: 8. The CDR3 has 18 residues. Per the germline V gene, CDR1 is SGHRS and CDR2 is YFSETQ. The CDR3 sequence: CASSRRGTGISGANVLTF. The CDR3 region has the DNA TGCGCCAGCAGCCGTCGAGGGACAGGGATCTCTGGGGCCAACGTCCTGACTTTC.

The chain combines TRBV7-2 with TRBJ2-1, with 8 bases lining up with TRBD2. The trim removed 1 base at V and 6 bases at J, leaving 8 bases unmatched. Germline CDR1 SGHTA, CDR2 FQGNSA. This CDR3 has 16 amino acids. The CDR3 sequence: CASSLVGLDISNEQFF. CDR3 in DNA: TGTGCCAGCAGCTTAGTGGGACTAGATATCTCCAATGAGCAGTTCTTC.